Below are 28 T cell receptor beta chains sequenced from a single sample in a study of blood T cell repertoires in COVID-19. Here immunoSEQ multiplex PCR was the method, and the copy in TCRdb shows in-frame clones only, minus some. The sample has fewer than 200,000 clones, nearly 90% seen once; the top ten hold around a fifth. Sequencing used peripheral blood. The receptors were sampled from a man aged 55 to 70 with active or convalescent COVID-19.

The chain carries TRBV7-6 and TRBJ2-1, with 7 bases identical to TRBD1. This CDR3 has 13 amino acids. Germline V gene sequence: CDR1 SGHVS, CDR2 FNYEAQ. Trimming removed 8 bases from V and 5 bases from J; junction bases left unmatched: 6. CDR3 region: CASGAQGDNEQFF. CDR3 in DNA: TGTGCCAGCGGGGCCCAGGGGGACAATGAGCAGTTCTTC.

This clone was detected only a few times. The CDR3 region has the DNA TGTGCCAGCAGTGAACTAACAGGGGGCCGGACTGAAGCTTTCTTT. Amino acids: CASSELTGGRTEAFF. The chain joins TRBV6-1 to TRBJ1-1; TRBD1 agrees at 9 bases. With 2 bases clipped from V and 5 bases from J, the junction kept 6 bases outside the gene matches. CDR1 is MNHNS and CDR2 is SASEGT in the germline V gene. The CDR3 has 15 amino acids.

The chain joins TRBV6-6 to TRBJ2-1; unclear D gene. V was clipped by 2 bases and J by 4 bases, with 9 bases between them. This CDR3 is 14 amino acids long. The germline V gene has CDR1 MNHNY and CDR2 SVGAGI (reference sequence). CDR3 loop: CASSYKWQYNEQFF. The CDR3 DNA reads TGTGCCAGCAGTTACAAGTGGCAGTACAATGAGCAGTTCTTC.

This clone was seen just once. V is TRBV6-1 and J is TRBJ1-5, with 8 bases matching TRBD1. With 4 bases clipped from V and 4 bases from J, the junction kept 6 bases outside the gene matches. The CDR3 has 15 residues. Germline V lookup: CDR1 MNHNS, CDR2 SASEGT. The CDR3 spells CASSGSGGANQPQHF. CDR3 sequence (DNA): TGTGCCAGCAGTGGGTCAGGGGGCGCAAATCAGCCCCAGCATTTT.

The gene calls are TRBV5-4 and TRBJ2-1; 16 bases map to TRBD2. Germline V gives CDR1 SGHNT, CDR2 YYREEE (reference sequence). The CDR3 spans 16 residues. The junction had 6 bases not matched to a gene; V was cut back by 4 bases and J by 8 bases. The CDR3 DNA sequence: TGTGCCAGCAGCCTAGGGACTAGCGGGGGGGCATATGAGCAGTTCTTC. Translation: CASSLGTSGGAYEQFF.

The DNA of the CDR3 is TGCGCCAGCAGCTGGGGACTAGCGTTTACCCAAAAGGACGAGCAGTACTTC. Translating gives CASSWGLAFTQKDEQYF. The V gene is TRBV5-1, the J gene TRBJ2-7, with TRBD2 matching 10 bases. The CDR3 consists of 17 residues. The V gene's germline CDR1 is SGHRS and CDR2 YFSETQ. V was pared by 3 bases and J by 5 bases, with 14 bases of the junction left unmatched.

The CDR3 spells CASSYGGRVSAYEQYF. The DNA for the CDR3 is TGTGCCAGCAGTTACGGTGGCAGGGTGAGCGCCTACGAGCAGTACTTC. The chain employs TRBV6-6 and TRBJ2-7; possibly TRBD1 for D (5 bases). The V gene's germline CDR1 is MNHNY and CDR2 SVGAGI (reference sequence). This CDR3 comprises 16 residues. Trimming took 2 bases from V and 2 from J, leaving 16 bases between them.

The gene calls are TRBV12-5 and TRBJ2-6; TRBD1 is a possible D gene (5 bases). V was clipped by 3 bases and J by 4 bases, with 10 bases between them. Germline-derived CDR1 and CDR2 are LGHNT and FRNRAP. The CDR3 totals 15 residues. The CDR3 nucleotides read TGTGCTAGTGGTTTCAGGGATTCGGGGGCCAACGTCCTGACTTTC. It encodes CASGFRDSGANVLTF. Combining the CDR3 with reference TRBV12-5 and TRBJ2-6 gives the whole variable domain DARVTQTPRHKVTEMGQEVTMRCQPILGHNTVFWYRQTMMQGLELLAYFRNRAPLDDSGMPKDRFSAEMPDATLATLKIQPSEPRDSAVYFCASGFRDSGANVLTFGAGSRLTVL.

This rearrangement joins TRBV9 to TRBJ2-3; no reliable D call. Germline V gives CDR1 SGDLS, CDR2 YYNGEE. The CDR3 runs to 14 residues. V was pared by 0 bases and J by 0 bases, with 5 bases between. The CDR3 nucleotides read TGTGCCAGCAGCGTAGCCCTGAGCACAGATACGCAGTATTTT. This translates into CASSVALSTDTQYF.

The rearrangement links TRBV18 to TRBJ2-6; D is undetermined. Germline loops: CDR1 KGHSH, CDR2 LQKENI. This CDR3 has 15 amino acids. V lost 3 bases, J lost 4 bases, and 10 bases lay in between. The CDR3 sequence is CASSPAAGGANVLTF. The CDR3 DNA reads as TGTGCCAGCTCACCGGCCGCTGGCGGGGCCAACGTCCTGACTTTC. The complete variable domain, with remaining parts taken from reference TRBV18 and TRBJ2-6, reads NAGVMQNPRHLVRRRGQEARLRCSPMKGHSHVYWYRQLPEEGLKFMVYLQKENIIDESGMPKERFSAEFPKEGPSILRIQQVVRGDSAAYFCASSPAAGGANVLTFGAGSRLTVL.

The chain couples TRBV24-1 to TRBJ1-1, with a tentative D call TRBD1 (6 bases). This CDR3 region has 12 residues. The V gene lost 7 bases and the J gene lost 8 bases, with 13 bases spanning the gap. Looked up from germline, CDR1 is KGHDR and CDR2 is SFDVKD. The DNA of the CDR3 is TGTGCCACCAGGGGGACAACTCGGGAAGCTTTCTTT. Translated, it gives CATRGTTREAFF.

The rearrangement joins TRBV14 to TRBJ1-5, with a weak D call TRBD1 (5 bases). The V and J ends lost 0 bases and 9 bases respectively, with 21 bases between them. Looked up from germline, CDR1 is SGHDN and CDR2 is FVKESK. This CDR3 is 17 amino acids long. The CDR3 DNA follows: TGTGCCAGCAGCCAAGATTGGCAGGGTTCCTCATGGGGGCCCCAGCATTTT. This codes for CASSQDWQGSSWGPQHF.

This chain links TRBV18 with TRBJ1-3; D call uncertain. Germline V CDR1 and CDR2: KGHSH, LQKENI. This CDR3 region has 15 residues. With 3 bases removed from V and 2 bases from J, the gap between germline ends came to 11 bases. The CDR3 region has the DNA TGTGCCAGCTCACCCACCTCCAGGACTGGAAACACCATATATTTT. This translates into CASSPTSRTGNTIYF.

This clone was seen a single time. V gene TRBV15 combines with J gene TRBJ2-7; tentatively, D is TRBD1 (5 bases). The CDR3 length is 15 residues. Looked up from germline, CDR1 is LNHNV and CDR2 is YYDKDF (reference sequence). V dropped 2 bases and J dropped 2 bases, with 13 bases sitting between them. The CDR3 nucleotides read TGTGCCACCAGCAGAACCTCCAGGGCTACCTACGAGCAGTACTTC. Translated: CATSRTSRATYEQYF.

The chain links TRBV10-1 to TRBJ2-3; 7 nucleotides agree with TRBD1. Germline lookup yields CDR1 WNHNN and CDR2 SYGVQD (reference sequence). This CDR3 region has 13 residues. The trim removed 6 bases at V and 2 bases at J, leaving 2 bases unmatched. The CDR3 region is CASRGTATDTQYF. CDR3 in DNA: TGCGCCAGCAGGGGGACAGCCACAGATACGCAGTATTTT.

This chain uses TRBV18 with TRBJ1-1, with D possibly matching TRBD1 (5 bases). Looked up from germline, CDR1 is KGHSH and CDR2 is LQKENI. The CDR3 sequence is 15 residues long. The V end was cut by 3 bases, the J end by 2 bases, with 13 bases between. The CDR3 DNA sequence: TGTGCCAGCTCACCTGACGGCAGGGCCAACACTGAAGCTTTCTTT. Protein product: CASSPDGRANTEAFF.

V gene TRBV2 combines with J gene TRBJ1-2; perhaps TRBD1 as D (5 bases). CDR1 SNHLY and CDR2 FYNNEI come from the germline V gene. The ends were cut back, 4 bases at V and 0 bases at J, with 12 bases in the middle. The CDR3 runs 15 residues. The DNA of the CDR3 is TGTGCCAGCAGTGCAACGGACACCGCTAACTATGGCTACACCTTC. Translation gives CASSATDTANYGYTF.

The chain employs TRBV19 and TRBJ1-2; 12 bases line up with TRBD1. CDR3 size: 21 residues. Germline CDR1 is LNHDA and CDR2 is SQIVND (reference sequence). Trimming at V came to 6 bases and at J to 1 base, leaving 21 bases not matched to a gene. The CDR3 DNA is TGTGCCAGTAGCCCGGGACAGGGGGCGCCCATATTGTTAAATAGTAACTATGGCTACACCTTC. Translation: CASSPGQGAPILLNSNYGYTF.

This chain uses TRBV5-1 with TRBJ1-1, with a tentative D call TRBD1 (5 bases). The CDR3 contains 16 residues. V was shortened by 4 bases and J by 0 bases, with 16 bases between the two germline ends. CDR1 is SGHRS and CDR2 is YFSETQ in the germline V gene. The CDR3 reads CASSTTDFGMNTEAFF. The CDR3 DNA sequence: TGCGCCAGCAGCACGACAGATTTCGGTATGAACACTGAAGCTTTCTTT.

V gene TRBV6-6 combines with J gene TRBJ1-5; D call uncertain. The CDR3 has 16 amino acids. V was trimmed by 6 bases and J by 0 bases, leaving 15 bases between them. CDR1 and CDR2 from the germline V gene are MNHNY and SVGAGI (reference sequence). CDR3 residues: CASSRRGVYSNQPQHF. DNA of the CDR3: TGTGCCAGCAGCCGCCGCGGGGTTTATAGCAATCAGCCCCAGCATTTT.

This chain connects TRBV7-7 to TRBJ2-1, with D possibly TRBD1 on 5 matching bases. Trimming shortened V by 5 bases and J by 2 bases, and 13 bases separated the two germline ends. CDR1 SSHAT and CDR2 FNYEAQ come from the germline V gene (reference sequence). This CDR3 is 15 amino acids long. CDR3 coding DNA: TGTGCCAGCAGCCTGGACATTACCACCTACAATGAGCAGTTCTTC. Encoded protein: CASSLDITTYNEQFF.

This clone has only a few counts. This chain uses TRBV28 with TRBJ1-4; possibly TRBD1 for D (6 bases). With 5 bases removed from V and 4 bases from J, the gap between germline ends came to 14 bases. The CDR3 is 15 residues long. The germline CDR1 and CDR2 sequences are MDHEN and SYDVKM. CDR3 nucleotide sequence: TGTGCCAGCAGTAGCCCTACAGGGATTAATGAAAAACTGTTTTTT. It is translated as CASSSPTGINEKLFF.

V usage is TRBV2 and J usage is TRBJ2-7; 8 bases map to TRBD2. Looked up from germline, CDR1 is SNHLY and CDR2 is FYNNEI. CDR3 length equals 14 residues. The ends lost 5 bases at V and 3 bases at J; junction bases unmatched: 6. The CDR3 sequence: CASSTIAGYYEQYF. For the CDR3, the DNA is TGTGCCAGCAGTACCATAGCGGGGTACTACGAGCAGTACTTC. The full variable domain, completed using reference TRBV2 and TRBJ2-7, is EPEVTQTPSHQVTQMGQEVILRCVPISNHLYFYWYRQILGQKVEFLVSFYNNEISEKSEIFDDQFSVERPDGSNFTLKIRSTKLEDSAMYFCASSTIAGYYEQYFGPGTRLTVT.

This chain links TRBV9 with TRBJ2-1; TRBD2 matches 7 bases. The CDR3 has 14 amino acids. The V and J ends lost 3 bases and 5 bases, in that order; junction bases with no gene match: 5. CDR1 SGDLS and CDR2 YYNGEE come from the germline V gene. As DNA, the CDR3 is TGTGCCAGCAGCGGGGACTACGGGCACAATGAGCAGTTCTTC. Its translation: CASSGDYGHNEQFF.

The CDR3 sequence is CASSVTGLNTGELFF. In nucleotides, the CDR3 is TGTGCCAGCAGCGTGACAGGGCTGAACACCGGGGAGCTGTTTTTT. The chain links TRBV9 to TRBJ2-2, with TRBD1 matching 7 bases. Germline CDR1 is SGDLS and CDR2 is YYNGEE. The trim removed 2 bases at V and 1 base at J, leaving 2 bases unmatched. There are 15 residues in the CDR3.

This chain connects TRBV3-1 (or the pseudogene TRBV3-2) to TRBJ1-6; D ambiguous. This CDR3 contains 13 residues. Germline values: CDR1 LGHDT, CDR2 YNNKEL (reference sequence). Trimming took 4 bases from V and 11 from J, leaving 12 bases between them. CDR3 DNA sequence: TGTGCCAGCAGCCTAAGGGCGGAGGCACCCCTCCACTTT. This encodes CASSLRAEAPLHF.

The chain joins TRBV2 to TRBJ2-5; D is possibly TRBD1 (5 bases). Trimming stripped 2 bases from V and 7 bases from J, with 11 bases between. Per the germline V gene, CDR1 is SNHLY and CDR2 is FYNNEI. The CDR3 spans 13 residues. This CDR3 reads CASSERQGVTQYF. The CDR3 nucleotides are TGTGCCAGCAGTGAAAGACAAGGGGTGACCCAGTACTTC.

The CDR3 protein is CASRSGTGGFQETQYF. In DNA form, the CDR3 reads TGTGCCAGCAGGTCCGGGACAGGGGGTTTCCAAGAGACCCAGTACTTC. V gene TRBV6-4 combines with J gene TRBJ2-5, with 11 bases aligning to TRBD1. Germline V gene data show CDR1 as MRHNA and CDR2 as SNTAGT. J was trimmed by 1 base and V by 6 bases; bases with no gene match: 7. CDR3 length: 16 amino acids.